This T cell receptor (beta chain) was profiled in a study of blood T cell repertoires in COVID-19. This CDR3 comprises 17 residues. The J segment lost 4 bases and the V segment lost 0 bases, leaving 7 bases of the junction unmatched. Germline V gene sequence: CDR1 MGHRA, CDR2 YSYEKL. Sequenced by immunoSEQ multiplex PCR; TCRdb stores in-frame clones only, minus some. The sample has approximately 120,000 clones, around 80% seen once. The rearrangement links TRBV4-1 to TRBJ2-3; 10 bases map to TRBD2. This clonotype was sampled from a woman aged 45 to 65 with acute or convalescent COVID-19. The sample taken for sequencing was peripheral blood. Written as DNA, the CDR3 is TGCGCCAGCAGCCAAGATATAAGCGGGGGGGCCGCAGATACGCAGTATTTT. The encoded protein is CASSQDISGGAADTQYF.